The 6 T cell receptor beta chains given below trace back to one sample, sequenced in a study of shared clonotypes between healthy human individuals. The assay was immunoSEQ multiplex PCR, and TCRdb's table has in-frame clones only and misses some. Among about 1.1 million clones, approximately 80% were seen once, and the ten largest hold 0.85% to 1%. Sequencing was carried out using memory CD4+ T cells from PBMCs. Documented subset: CD45RA-negative fraction. The origin of the receptors is a man younger than 35 in good health. Some clones in this sample may be carry-over from other donors' samples.

The chain combines TRBV28 with TRBJ2-1; 7 nucleotides match TRBD2. Trimming at V came to 6 bases and at J to 1 base, leaving 9 bases not matched to a gene. The V gene's germline CDR1 is MDHEN and CDR2 SYDVKM. The length of the CDR3 is 16 residues. The CDR3 is CASSWGGARSYNEQFF. The CDR3 nucleotides are TGTGCCAGCAGCTGGGGGGGAGCCAGGTCCTACAATGAGCAGTTCTTC.

As for this clone: This sample also contains other DNA sequences that code for the same CDR3. The chain couples TRBV20-1 to TRBJ2-1; a possible D gene is TRBD2 (5 bases). Germline V gene lookup returns CDR1 DFQATT and CDR2 SNEGSKA (reference sequence). This CDR3 contains 11 residues. The V end was cut by 3 bases, the J end by 7 bases, with 7 bases between. The CDR3 bases are TGCAGTGCTAGGGGGAGAAATGAGCAGTTCTTC. Translating it yields CSARGRNEQFF.

The chain joins TRBV7-9 to TRBJ1-1; D is unresolved. CDR1 and CDR2 (germline): SEHNR, FQNEAQ (reference sequence). This CDR3 has 13 amino acids. V lost 5 bases to trimming and J lost 5 bases, with 12 bases between them. DNA of the CDR3: TGTGCCAGCAGCCCCACTTTCAATACTGAAGCTTTCTTT. This sequence encodes CASSPTFNTEAFF.

The rearrangement joins TRBV4-1 to TRBJ1-2, with 7 bases fitting TRBD1. The germline CDR1 and CDR2 sequences are MGHRA and YSYEKL. V shed 2 bases and J 4 bases; nucleotides not matched to a gene: 7. The CDR3 is 15 amino acids. CDR3 DNA: TGCGCCAGCAGCCAAACAGACAGGGTCTTCTATGGCTACACCTTC. This translates into CASSQTDRVFYGYTF.

V and J are TRBV7-6 and TRBJ2-1; D not certain. The V end was cut by 2 bases, the J end by 0 bases, with 8 bases between. There are 15 residues in the CDR3. Per germline, CDR1 SGHVS and CDR2 FNYEAQ. For the CDR3, the DNA is TGTGCCAGCAGCTTAATGGTGAGCTCCTACAATGAGCAGTTCTTC. It codes for CASSLMVSSYNEQFF.

The rearrangement links TRBV19 to TRBJ1-2, with a weak D call TRBD1 (6 bases). The V end lost 4 bases, the J end lost 14 bases, and 17 bases lay between the germline ends. The CDR3 covers 12 residues. Germline CDR1 and CDR2: LNHDA and SQIVND (reference sequence). The CDR3 DNA reads TGTGCCAGTAGTACCTTCAGGGGCGAGCATACCTTC. This translates into CASSTFRGEHTF.